The TCR beta chain described here comes from a study of regulatory T cells in long-lasting Graves disease. V shed 4 bases and J 0 bases; nucleotides not matched to a gene: 6. The CDR3 has 16 residues. According to the study, TCR beta libraries were built with iRepertoire HTBI primers and CDR3-region Arm-PCR. TCRdb re-analysed the multiplex PCR reads in MiXCR, keeping a single row per CDR3 protein. The sample carries 450,000 or so distinct CDR3 sequences, less than 25% recorded once. This clonotype was recorded many times. Time point given: persistent/refractory GD, antithyroid drugs over 5 years with positive TRAb. Extracted PBMC RNA gave rise to the TCR library. Peripheral blood, about 10 milliliters of it, was drawn into EDTA tubes.

This sequence joins TRBV12-3 or TRBV12-4 and TRBJ1-3, with 7 bases that match TRBD1. The sequenced sample was peripheral blood mononuclear cells (PBMCs), obtained when the disease was refractory, from a patient treated with antithyroid drugs. The clonotype comes from a female donor with Graves disease. DNA for the CDR3: TGTGCCAGCAGTTCGTACAGGGGACTCTCTGGAAACACCATATATTTT. Its translation is CASSSYRGLSGNTIYF.